A single sample gave rise to the 29 T cell receptor beta chains below, sequenced in a study of OX40 agonist ivuxolimab in advanced cancers. The table came from immunoSEQ multiplex PCR; TCRdb's copy has only in-frame clones and leaves some out. The sample holds approximately 26,000 clones, around 83% seen once. The sequences come from CD4+ or CD8+ T cells sorted from blood, collected in a trial of the OX40 agonist ivuxolimab. Every receptor here comes from an adult with an advanced solid tumor such as melanoma, head and neck, liver or kidney cancer.

This sequence joins TRBV4-3 and TRBJ1-1; the D gene is possibly TRBD1 (5 bases). Germline V CDR1 and CDR2: LGHNA, YSLEER. V lost 3 bases and J 0 bases, leaving 14 bases between the germline ends. This CDR3 region has 16 residues. Here the CDR3 reads CASSQAFREVNTEAFF. In DNA, the CDR3 is TGCGCCAGCAGCCAGGCCTTCAGGGAGGTGAACACTGAAGCTTTCTTT.

The rearrangement joins TRBV2 to TRBJ2-7; D might be TRBD2 (7 bases). V was shortened by 8 bases and J by 2 bases, with 13 bases between the two germline ends. Germline assignment: CDR1 SNHLY and CDR2 FYNNEI. The CDR3 has 13 amino acids. CDR3 region: CASGEGVPYEQYF. The CDR3 DNA is TGTGCCAGCGGGGAGGGGGTTCCCTACGAGCAGTACTTC.

The CDR3 DNA sequence: TGTGCCAGCAGCTTTGCCGGACAGTTTGGAAACACCATATATTTT. Protein: CASSFAGQFGNTIYF. This chain connects TRBV7-9 to TRBJ1-3, with D possibly TRBD1 on 6 matching bases. The CDR3 contains 15 residues. V gave up 3 bases and J gave up 3 bases, with 12 bases separating them. Germline CDR1 is SEHNR and CDR2 is FQNEAQ (reference sequence).

This sequence joins TRBV27 and TRBJ2-7; maybe TRBD2 (6 bases). The CDR3 length is 12 residues. The V gene lost 5 bases and the J gene lost 4 bases, with 9 bases spanning the gap. Germline-derived CDR1 and CDR2 are MNHEY and SMNVEV (reference sequence). CDR3 sequence reads: CASSGGRYEQYF. DNA of the CDR3: TGTGCCAGCAGTGGGGGGAGGTACGAGCAGTACTTC.

The chain combines TRBV4-1 with TRBJ2-7, with TRBD2 matching over 9 bases. The CDR3 totals 16 residues. CDR1 is MGHRA and CDR2 is YSYEKL in the germline V gene. J gave up 4 bases and V 4 bases, and 11 bases lay outside the gene matches. This CDR3 is CASSPLRREGRYEQYF. In DNA form, the CDR3 reads TGCGCCAGCAGCCCATTGAGGCGGGAGGGCCGATACGAGCAGTACTTC.

This chain joins TRBV5-4 and TRBJ2-7; the D gene is possibly TRBD2 (5 bases). The V gene lost 1 base and the J gene lost 3 bases, with 5 bases spanning the gap. Germline V gene data show CDR1 as SGHNT and CDR2 as YYREEE (reference sequence). The CDR3 covers 12 residues. The CDR3 sequence is CASSLSGYEQYF. The CDR3 nucleotides are TGTGCCAGCAGCTTGAGCGGCTACGAGCAGTACTTC. Full variable domain (remainder filled in from reference TRBV5-4 and TRBJ2-7): ETGVTQSPTHLIKTRGQQVTLRCSSQSGHNTVSWYQQALGQGPQFIFQYYREEENGRGNFPPRFSGLQFPNYSSELNVNALELDDSALYLCASSLSGYEQYFGPGTRLTVT.

This chain joins TRBV27 and TRBJ1-3; D may be TRBD1 (6 bases). The CDR3 length is 14 residues. Germline lookup yields CDR1 MNHEY and CDR2 SMNVEV (reference sequence). Trimming took 6 bases from V and 0 from J, leaving 9 bases between them. The CDR3 reads CASSTTGSGNTIYF. The DNA of the CDR3 is TGTGCCAGCAGCACGACAGGCTCTGGAAACACCATATATTTT.

The V call is TRBV6-1, the J call TRBJ1-1; a possible D gene is TRBD1 (5 bases). CDR1 is MNHNS, CDR2 SASEGT, per germline. V was trimmed by 8 bases and J by 5 bases, leaving 15 bases between them. The length of the CDR3 is 13 residues. CDR3 sequence: CASSDGGVTEAFF. In DNA, the CDR3 is TGTGCCAGCTCCGACGGGGGGGTAACTGAAGCTTTCTTT.

The chain links TRBV7-9 to TRBJ2-1; 9 nucleotides match TRBD2. V lost 2 bases and J lost 5; bases outside the gene matches: 10. This CDR3 spans 17 amino acids. Germline CDR1 SEHNR, CDR2 FQNEAQ (reference sequence). CDR3 bases: TGTGCCAGCAGCTTACCAGGACTAGCGAATACCCACAATGAGCAGTTCTTC. Its protein is CASSLPGLANTHNEQFF.

The chain joins TRBV10-3 to TRBJ2-7; D perhaps matches TRBD2 (6 bases). The V and J ends lost 2 bases and 3 bases respectively, with 17 bases between them. The CDR3 totals 16 residues. Germline assignment: CDR1 ENHRY and CDR2 SYGVKD. The CDR3 nucleotides read TGTGCCATCAGTGAGACGCAAGGAGGGTTGGTCTACGAGCAGTACTTC. Protein product: CAISETQGGLVYEQYF.

The chain combines TRBV10-2 with TRBJ2-7; TRBD1 aligns across 7 bases. Per the germline V gene, CDR1 is WSHSY and CDR2 is SAAADI. V was clipped by 0 bases and J by 7 bases; unmatched bases: 6. CDR3 length: 14 amino acids. The CDR3: CASSESQGSGEQYF. DNA of the CDR3: TGCGCCAGCAGTGAGTCACAGGGGTCTGGGGAGCAGTACTTC.

The chain has TRBV7-2 and TRBJ1-4, with TRBD1 identical over 9 bases. Germline values: CDR1 SGHTA, CDR2 FQGNSA. Trimming cost V 1 base and J 7 bases; bases outside gene matches: 7. This CDR3 region has 16 residues. The CDR3, as DNA: TGTGCCAGCAGCTTAGTTAGCGGGACAGGGATTGAAAAACTGTTTTTT. Encoded protein: CASSLVSGTGIEKLFF.

The chain joins TRBV7-3 to TRBJ2-1, with no clear D. V was trimmed by 1 base and J by 0 bases, leaving 7 bases between them. The germline gives CDR1 SGHTA, CDR2 FQGTGA. This CDR3 region has 15 residues. This chain's CDR3 is CASSLMAVSYNEQFF. Here the CDR3 DNA reads TGTGCCAGCAGCTTAATGGCGGTCTCCTACAATGAGCAGTTCTTC. The full variable domain, its missing parts supplied by reference TRBV7-3 and TRBJ2-1, is GAGVSQTPSNKVTEKGKYVELRCDPISGHTALYWYRQSLGQGPEFLIYFQGTGAADDSGLPNDRFFAVRPEGSVSTLKIQRTERGDSAVYLCASSLMAVSYNEQFFGPGTRLTVL.

The chain links TRBV7-8 to TRBJ2-5; tentative D call: TRBD1 (6 bases). V was clipped by 5 bases and J by 5 bases, with 15 bases between them. The CDR3 extends over 14 amino acids. Per germline, CDR1 SGHVS and CDR2 FQNEAQ. DNA of the CDR3: TGTGCCAGCAGCCTCGACAGGCTCCGGGAGACCCAGTACTTC. Encoded protein: CASSLDRLRETQYF.

The table lists this clone with a count of one. V usage is TRBV19 and J usage is TRBJ1-1; possibly TRBD1 for D (5 bases). Germline loops: CDR1 LNHDA, CDR2 SQIVND (reference sequence). This CDR3 comprises 13 residues. V gave up 6 bases and J gave up 8 bases, with 16 bases separating them. CDR3 in amino acids: CASRATGFSEAFF. The CDR3, as DNA: TGTGCCAGTAGGGCCACAGGATTCAGCGAAGCTTTCTTT.

The V and J genes are TRBV4-1 and TRBJ1-2; D unresolved. V shed 0 bases and J shed 0 bases, with 11 bases lying between them. This CDR3 has 16 amino acids. Germline CDR1 reads MGHRA; CDR2 reads YSYEKL. The chain's CDR3 is CASSQDRSGANYGYTF. DNA for the CDR3: TGCGCCAGCAGCCAAGATCGGTCCGGTGCTAACTATGGCTACACCTTC.

The gene calls are TRBV28 and TRBJ2-7; D is unclear. Germline V gene sequence: CDR1 MDHEN, CDR2 SYDVKM. Trimming took 7 bases from V and 2 from J, leaving 12 bases between them. The CDR3 extends over 13 amino acids. The CDR3 bases are TGTGCCAGCAACGCGGCGTTAACCTACGAGCAGTACTTC. Translation: CASNAALTYEQYF.

The chain joins TRBV10-1 to TRBJ2-5, with 11 nucleotides matching TRBD2. The end of the DNA fits TRBJ2-7 better, so the J call may be wrong. The CDR3 contains 15 residues. The V gene's germline CDR1 is WNHNN and CDR2 SYGVQD (reference sequence). The CDR3 loop is CASSESGTSGYEQYF. CDR3 nucleotides: TGCGCCAGCAGTGAGTCGGGGACTAGCGGCTACGAGCAGTACTTC.

The chain uses TRBV11-2 and TRBJ1-3; 9 bases line up with TRBD1. J was trimmed by 3 bases and V by 10 bases; bases with no gene match: 4. This CDR3 has 13 amino acids. CDR1 and CDR2 from the germline V gene are SGHAT and FQNNGV. CDR3 amino acids: CATSGQGGNTIYF. Here the CDR3 DNA reads TGTGCCACCTCGGGACAGGGTGGAAACACCATATATTTT.

V gene TRBV6-5 combines with J gene TRBJ2-3; D gene uncertain. The germline CDR1 and CDR2 sequences are MNHEY and SVGAGI. Trimming removed 4 bases from V and 6 bases from J, with 14 bases in between. This CDR3 contains 14 residues. CDR3 nucleotide sequence: TGTGCCAGCAGTTCCCTCTCAAGGCTGGATACGCAGTATTTT. Its translation is CASSSLSRLDTQYF.

This clone is large (0.1 to 1%) by share. V usage is TRBV6-1 and J usage is TRBJ1-3, with D possibly matching TRBD1 (6 bases). Germline V gene data show CDR1 as MNHNS and CDR2 as SASEGT. The ends were cut back, 4 bases at V and 15 bases at J, with 10 bases in the middle. The CDR3 consists of 10 residues. In DNA form, the CDR3 reads TGTGCCAGCAGTGCAGGGGCGGGATATTTT. This sequence encodes CASSAGAGYF.

V and J are TRBV7-6 and TRBJ2-2; D may be TRBD2 (5 bases). Germline values: CDR1 SGHVS, CDR2 FNYEAQ. The CDR3 is 18 residues long. The V end lost 3 bases, the J end lost 3 bases, and 20 bases lay between the germline ends. CDR3 nucleotide sequence: TGTGCCAGCAGCTTCGGATTCGGAAGCTCGAGGGACACCGGGGAGCTGTTTTTT. Translation gives CASSFGFGSSRDTGELFF.

The chain couples TRBV7-9 to TRBJ1-1; D is unclear. Germline CDR1 and CDR2: SEHNR and FQNEAQ (reference sequence). V was trimmed by 6 bases and J by 4 bases, leaving 9 bases between them. CDR3 length: 12 amino acids. CDR3: CASSSRSTEAFF. The CDR3 DNA follows: TGTGCCAGCAGTTCCAGGAGCACTGAAGCTTTCTTT.

The chain employs TRBV7-9 and TRBJ2-1, with D uncertain. V shed 3 bases and J shed 5 bases, with 17 bases lying between them. CDR1 is SEHNR, CDR2 FQNEAQ, per germline (reference sequence). This CDR3 comprises 16 residues. CDR3 loop: CASSFSVGPVNNEQFF. As DNA, the CDR3 is TGTGCCAGCAGCTTTTCGGTCGGACCCGTTAACAATGAGCAGTTCTTC.

The chain combines TRBV15 with TRBJ2-3; no clear D. CDR1 LNHNV and CDR2 YYDKDF come from the germline V gene (reference sequence). V gave up 5 bases and J gave up 7 bases, with 10 bases separating them. CDR3 length equals 12 residues. The DNA of the CDR3 is TGTGCCACCAGCGGGCTGGGGAATACGCAGTATTTT. It translates to CATSGLGNTQYF.

The chain couples TRBV15 to TRBJ1-4; no clear D gene. Trimming took 6 bases from V and 4 from J, leaving 12 bases between them. The CDR3 is 14 residues long. In germline, CDR1 is LNHNV, CDR2 YYDKDF (reference sequence). The CDR3 DNA follows: TGTGCCACCAGTTATCGGGCGGGTAATGAAAAACTGTTTTTT. Amino acids: CATSYRAGNEKLFF.

The V gene is TRBV11-2, the J gene TRBJ2-7; D gene unclear. The CDR3 length is 11 residues. V was cut by 2 bases and J by 4 bases, with 3 bases left in between. Germline V gives CDR1 SGHAT, CDR2 FQNNGV. The CDR3 reads CASSLKYEQYF. CDR3 DNA: TGTGCCAGCAGCTTAAAATACGAGCAGTACTTC.

The chain has TRBV18 and TRBJ2-7; 7 nucleotides match TRBD1. The CDR3 consists of 15 residues. Losses at the gene ends were 2 bases for V and 2 bases for J; bases not matched to a gene: 6. CDR1 KGHSH and CDR2 LQKENI come from the germline V gene. The chain's CDR3 is CASSPGRGSAYEQYF. CDR3 DNA sequence: TGTGCCAGCTCACCAGGCAGGGGGTCCGCCTACGAGCAGTACTTC. The variable domain in full, with the rest retrieved from reference TRBV18 and TRBJ2-7, is NAGVMQNPRHLVRRRGQEARLRCSPMKGHSHVYWYRQLPEEGLKFMVYLQKENIIDESGMPKERFSAEFPKEGPSILRIQQVVRGDSAAYFCASSPGRGSAYEQYFGPGTRLTVT.

This chain joins TRBV27 and TRBJ2-2; tentatively, D is TRBD2 (5 bases). Trimming removed 2 bases from V and 3 bases from J, with 10 bases in between. The V gene's germline CDR1 is MNHEY and CDR2 SMNVEV (reference sequence). CDR3 length equals 15 residues. The DNA for the CDR3 is TGTGCCAGCAGTTTAGTCGGCGGGCACACCGGGGAGCTGTTTTTT. Translating gives CASSLVGGHTGELFF.